These 12 T cell receptor beta chains originate from one sample sequenced in a study of blood T cell repertoires in COVID-19. Using immunoSEQ multiplex PCR, the repertoire was profiled, and TCRdb retains in-frame clones only, with some absent. The data contain 15,000 to 25,000 clones, 75% to 85% of them singletons. The sequencing sample was made of peripheral blood. The source is a man older than 75 with acute or convalescent COVID-19.

This chain uses TRBV15 with TRBJ2-5; weak D call: TRBD1 (5 bases). The CDR3 consists of 15 residues. CDR1 LNHNV and CDR2 YYDKDF come from the germline V gene (reference sequence). V was cut by 1 base and J by 4 bases, with 13 bases left in between. CDR3 DNA: TGTGCCACCAGCAGAGGGACACCCCCCGGAGAGACCCAGTACTTC. Residues: CATSRGTPPGETQYF.

This sequence joins TRBV19 and TRBJ2-2; TRBD2 aligns across 7 bases. Trimming took 7 bases from V and 1 from J; bases not matched to a gene: 9. The CDR3 consists of 16 residues. Germline lookup yields CDR1 LNHDA and CDR2 SQIVND (reference sequence). In DNA form, the CDR3 reads TGTGCCAGTACCCTGGAGGGAGGGCTGAACACCGGGGAGCTGTTTTTT. Amino acids: CASTLEGGLNTGELFF.

This clone was observed once. The rearrangement joins TRBV3-1 (or the pseudogene TRBV3-2) to TRBJ2-5, with a weak D call TRBD2 (5 bases). The CDR3 covers 15 residues. Germline V gene lookup returns CDR1 LGHDT and CDR2 YNNKEL (reference sequence). Trimming stripped 0 bases from V and 3 bases from J, with 11 bases between. CDR3 sequence reads: CASSQDGSGKETQYF. The CDR3 DNA follows: TGTGCCAGCAGCCAAGATGGTTCGGGAAAAGAGACCCAGTACTTC.

The V gene is TRBV6-5, the J gene TRBJ1-4, with D tentatively TRBD1 (6 bases). Germline V gene data show CDR1 as MNHEY and CDR2 as SVGAGI. With 11 bases removed from V and 6 bases from J, the gap between germline ends came to 19 bases. The CDR3 length is 14 residues. CDR3 bases: TGTGCCGGGGGTCAACAGGGAGATCATGAAAAACTGTTTTTT. Its translation is CAGGQQGDHEKLFF.

The CDR3 is CASSLIQQGTGELFF. In DNA form, the CDR3 reads TGTGCCAGCAGCTTAATTCAACAGGGAACCGGGGAGCTGTTTTTT. The V call is TRBV7-2, the J call TRBJ2-2, with D possibly matching TRBD1 (6 bases). Germline V CDR1 and CDR2: SGHTA, FQGNSA. This CDR3 comprises 15 residues. V lost 2 bases, J lost 5 bases, and 12 bases lay in between.

This clone turned up a few times. This sequence joins TRBV5-4 and TRBJ1-1; maybe TRBD1 (5 bases). V was shortened by 4 bases and J by 0 bases, with 7 bases between the two germline ends. The germline V gene has CDR1 SGHNT and CDR2 YYREEE (reference sequence). This CDR3 has 13 residues. This chain's CDR3 is CASSPGLNTEAFF. The CDR3 coding sequence is TGTGCCAGCAGCCCAGGGTTGAACACTGAAGCTTTCTTT.

A few counts support this clone. The rearrangement uses TRBV10-3 and TRBJ2-3, with 15 bases matching TRBD2. V shed 5 bases and J 1 base; nucleotides not matched to a gene: 7. The CDR3 runs 18 residues. CDR1 is ENHRY and CDR2 is SYGVKD in the germline V gene. CDR3 bases: TGTGCCATCAGTTCGGGACTAGCGGGAGGCGAAGGCACAGATACGCAGTATTTT. Translated: CAISSGLAGGEGTDTQYF.

Regarding this clone: A junction boundary mismatches the germline segment, possibly from a read error. This chain connects TRBV12-5 to TRBJ2-1; possibly TRBD2 for D (6 bases). The CDR3 is made up of 15 amino acids. CDR1 is LGHNT and CDR2 is FRNRAP in the germline V gene. Here the CDR3 DNA reads TGTGCTAGTGCTTTGTCCGGGAGTGGTTACAATGAGCAGTTCTTC. Translated, it gives CASALSGSGYNEQFF. The full variable domain, its missing parts supplied by reference TRBV12-5 and TRBJ2-1, is DARVTQTPRHKVTEMGQEVTMRCQPILGHNTVFWYRQTMMQGLELLAYFRNRAPLDDSGMPKDRFSAEMPDATLATLKIQPSEPRDSAVYFCASALSGSGYNEQFFGPGTRLTVL.

This clone is a singleton in its sample. The gene calls are TRBV7-9 and TRBJ1-3; 7 positions agree with TRBD1. The germline CDR1 and CDR2 sequences are SEHNR and FQNEAQ (reference sequence). The CDR3 has 15 residues. J lost 3 bases, V lost 4 bases, and 6 bases had no gene match. The CDR3 loop reads CASSSQSGGGNTIYF. The CDR3 bases are TGTGCCAGCAGCTCCCAGTCAGGGGGTGGAAACACCATATATTTT.

V gene TRBV11-3 combines with J gene TRBJ2-1; D call uncertain. The CDR3 covers 15 residues. Germline V gene lookup returns CDR1 SGHNT and CDR2 YENEEA. Between the trimmed V and J ends, which lost 1 base and 0 bases, there was a span of 7 bases. The CDR3 nucleotides are TGTGCCAGCAGCTTAGGCGGTCGCTCCTACAATGAGCAGTTCTTC. It translates to CASSLGGRSYNEQFF.

V is TRBV2 and J is TRBJ2-1, with D perhaps matching TRBD2 (5 bases). Germline CDR1 reads SNHLY; CDR2 reads FYNNEI. V dropped 3 bases and J dropped 4 bases, with 19 bases sitting between them. The CDR3 has 17 amino acids. The CDR3 spells CASSDATLGPPYNEQFF. In nucleotides, the CDR3 is TGTGCCAGCAGTGATGCGACACTAGGACCTCCTTACAATGAGCAGTTCTTC.

This rearrangement joins TRBV30 to TRBJ2-1, with D possibly TRBD2 on 6 matching bases. V was trimmed by 0 bases and J by 8 bases, leaving 17 bases between them. The CDR3 consists of 15 residues. Germline CDR1 and CDR2: GTSNPN and SVGIG (reference sequence). CDR3 sequence (DNA): TGTGCCTGGAGTGTACGACGGGGGATTCGAGATGAGCAGTTCTTC. Its translation is CAWSVRRGIRDEQFF. The whole variable domain, remainder taken from reference TRBV30 and TRBJ2-1, is SQTIHQWPATLVQPVGSPLSLECTVEGTSNPNLYWYRQAAGRGLQLLFYSVGIGQISSEVPQNLSASRPQDRQFILSSKKLLLSDSGFYLCAWSVRRGIRDEQFFGPGTRLTVL.